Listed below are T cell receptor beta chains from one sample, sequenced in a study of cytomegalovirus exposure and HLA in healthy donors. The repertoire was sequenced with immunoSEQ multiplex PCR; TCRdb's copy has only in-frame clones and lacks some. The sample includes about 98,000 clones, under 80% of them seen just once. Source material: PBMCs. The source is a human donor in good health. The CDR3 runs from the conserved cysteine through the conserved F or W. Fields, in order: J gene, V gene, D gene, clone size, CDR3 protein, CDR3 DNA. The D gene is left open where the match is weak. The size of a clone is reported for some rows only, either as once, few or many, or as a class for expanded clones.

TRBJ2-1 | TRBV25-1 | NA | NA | CASSPLGQGNDEQFF | TGTGCCAGCAGTCCCCTCGGGCAGGGTAATGATGAGCAGTTCTTC
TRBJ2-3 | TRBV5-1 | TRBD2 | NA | CASSLVGLAGGASTDTQYF | TGCGCCAGCAGCTTGGTAGGCTTGGCGGGGGGGGCTTCCACAGATACGCAGTATTTT
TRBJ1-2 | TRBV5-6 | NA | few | CASSPGGVNYGYTF | TGTGCCAGCAGCCCTGGAGGGGTTAACTATGGCTACACCTTC
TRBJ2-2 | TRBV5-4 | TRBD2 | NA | CASSLAGGVNTGELFF | TGTGCCAGCAGCTTGGCCGGGGGGGTGAACACCGGGGAGCTGTTTTTT
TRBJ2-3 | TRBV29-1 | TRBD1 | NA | CSVAGQGEDTQYF | TGCAGCGTTGCAGGACAGGGAGAAGATACGCAGTATTTT
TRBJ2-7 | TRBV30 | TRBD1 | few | CAWAPGQSYEQYF | TGTGCCTGGGCTCCGGGACAGTCCTACGAGCAGTACTTC
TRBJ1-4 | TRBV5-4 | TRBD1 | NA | CASSLAGQGTQKLFF | TGTGCCAGCAGCTTGGCCGGACAGGGGACACAAAAACTGTTTTTT
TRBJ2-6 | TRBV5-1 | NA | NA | CASSLEPRGGVGANVLTF | TGCGCCAGCAGCCTCGAACCGCGCGGGGGCGTTGGGGCCAACGTCCTGACTTTC
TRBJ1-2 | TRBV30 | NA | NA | CAWSKLMGAPADGYTF | TGTGCCTGGAGCAAACTCATGGGGGCACCTGCGGATGGCTACACCTTC
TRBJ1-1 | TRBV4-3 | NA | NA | CASSQVLAGGALPGKNTEAFF | TGCGCCAGCAGCCAAGTTTTGGCGGGAGGGGCCCTGCCTGGGAAAAACACTGAAGCTTTCTTT
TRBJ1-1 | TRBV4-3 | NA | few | CASRRTGGTEAFF | TGCGCCAGCAGACGGACTGGCGGGACTGAAGCTTTCTTT
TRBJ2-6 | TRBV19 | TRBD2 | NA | CASSRRGSSGANVLTF | TGTGCCAGTAGCCGTCGCGGGAGCTCTGGGGCCAACGTCCTGACTTTC
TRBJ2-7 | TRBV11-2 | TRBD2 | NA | CASSLAGGDEQYF | TGTGCCAGCAGCTTAGCGGGGGGGGACGAGCAGTACTTC
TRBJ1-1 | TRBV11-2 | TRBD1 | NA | CASSVTGGISTEAFF | TGTGCCAGCAGCGTAACAGGGGGGATTTCTACTGAAGCTTTCTTT
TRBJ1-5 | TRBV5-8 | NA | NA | CASGPRQRNQPQHF | TGTGCCAGCGGCCCGCGACAGCGAAATCAGCCCCAGCATTTT
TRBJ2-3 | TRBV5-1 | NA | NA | CASSDPGDVLQYF | TGCGCCAGCAGCGACCCGGGGGACGTATTGCAGTATTTT
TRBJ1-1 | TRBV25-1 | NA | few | CASSDKGTVRAEAFF | TGTGCCAGCAGTGATAAAGGAACGGTGAGGGCTGAAGCTTTCTTT
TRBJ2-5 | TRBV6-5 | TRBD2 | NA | CASSQLGRLQETQYF | TGTGCCAGCAGCCAACTCGGGAGGCTTCAAGAGACCCAGTACTTC
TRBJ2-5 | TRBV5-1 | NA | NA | CASSRASEETQYF | TGCGCCAGCAGCAGGGCTAGCGAAGAGACCCAGTACTTC
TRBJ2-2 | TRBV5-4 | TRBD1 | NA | CASSTRTGLDTGELFF | TGTGCCAGCAGCACACGGACAGGGCTCGACACCGGGGAGCTGTTTTTT
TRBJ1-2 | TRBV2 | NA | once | CASSESELYGYTF | TGTGCCAGCAGTGAGAGTGAGCTCTATGGCTACACCTTC
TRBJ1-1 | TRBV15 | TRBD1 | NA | CATSSLGTVEAFF | TGTGCCACCAGCAGCCTCGGGACAGTCGAAGCTTTCTTT
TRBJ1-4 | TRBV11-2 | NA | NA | CASSPTDTNEKLFF | TGTGCCAGCAGCCCGACAGATACTAATGAAAAACTGTTTTTT
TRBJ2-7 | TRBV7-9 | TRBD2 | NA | CASSAGGRPNYEQYF | TGTGCCAGCAGCGCGGGGGGCAGGCCCAACTACGAGCAGTACTTC
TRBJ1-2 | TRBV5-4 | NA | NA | CASSLEMRTEKFSPYGYTF | TGTGCCAGCAGCTTGGAAATGAGGACAGAAAAATTCTCCCCCTATGGCTACACCTTC
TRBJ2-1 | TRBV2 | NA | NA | CASSVERSSYNEQFF | TGTGCCAGCAGTGTTGAACGTAGCTCCTACAATGAGCAGTTCTTC
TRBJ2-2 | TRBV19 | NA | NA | CASSIDGATGELFF | TGTGCCAGTAGTATAGATGGGGCTACCGGGGAGCTGTTTTTT
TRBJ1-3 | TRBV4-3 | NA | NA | CASSQASAGPGNTIYF | TGCGCCAGCAGCCAAGCGTCGGCAGGGCCTGGAAACACCATATATTTT
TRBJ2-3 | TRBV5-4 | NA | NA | CASSLGSSTDTQYF | TGTGCCAGCAGCTTGGGTTCTAGCACAGATACGCAGTATTTT
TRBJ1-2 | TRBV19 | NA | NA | CASRSITGGGLYGYTF | TGTGCCAGTAGATCCATCACAGGCGGTGGGCTCTATGGCTACACCTTC
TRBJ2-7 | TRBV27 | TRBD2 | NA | CASSGGGRAEQYF | TGTGCCAGCAGCGGGGGGGGGCGGGCCGAGCAGTACTTC
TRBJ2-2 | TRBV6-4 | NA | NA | CASSESPAGETGELFF | TGTGCCAGCAGTGAATCCCCCGCAGGGGAGACCGGGGAGCTGTTTTTT
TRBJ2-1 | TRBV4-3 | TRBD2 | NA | CASSPYAGEVYNEQFF | TGCGCCAGCAGCCCCTACGCGGGAGAGGTCTACAATGAGCAGTTCTTC
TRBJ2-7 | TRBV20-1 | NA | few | CSARAQYEQYF | TGCAGTGCTAGGGCTCAATACGAGCAGTACTTC
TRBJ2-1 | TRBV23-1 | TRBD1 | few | CASRHHNRQGFGRPSSYNEQFF | TGCGCCAGCAGACATCACAATCGACAGGGGTTTGGTCGGCCCTCCTCCTACAATGAGCAGTTCTTC
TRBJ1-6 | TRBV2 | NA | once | CASTDVPTGNSPLHF | TGTGCCAGCACCGACGTCCCAACAGGGAATTCACCCCTCCACTTT
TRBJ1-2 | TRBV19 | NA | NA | CASSMGRSYGYTF | TGTGCCAGTAGTATGGGCAGAAGCTATGGCTACACCTTC
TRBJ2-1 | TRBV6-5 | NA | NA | CASSRGGGFNEQFF | TGTGCCAGCAGTAGGGGTGGGGGGTTCAATGAGCAGTTCTTC
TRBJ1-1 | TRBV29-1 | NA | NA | CSVGRMNTEAFF | TGCAGCGTTGGCAGGATGAACACTGAAGCTTTCTTT
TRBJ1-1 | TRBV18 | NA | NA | CASSLPSPRNTEAFF | TGTGCCAGCTCACTCCCCTCCCCTCGGAACACTGAAGCTTTCTTT
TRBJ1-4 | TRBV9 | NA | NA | CASSERDNEKLFF | TGTGCCAGCAGCGAGCGGGACAATGAAAAACTGTTTTTT
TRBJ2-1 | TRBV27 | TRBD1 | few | CASSPQGQGAIWEVAYNEQFF | TGTGCCAGCAGTCCCCAGGGTCAGGGGGCTATTTGGGAGGTCGCCTACAATGAGCAGTTCTTC
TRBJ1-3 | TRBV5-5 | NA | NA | CASSLVSAGKSSGNTIYF | TGTGCCAGCAGCTTGGTCTCGGCGGGAAAGAGCTCTGGAAACACCATATATTTT
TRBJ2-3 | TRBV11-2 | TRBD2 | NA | CASSFGAGGPGDTQYF | TGTGCCAGCAGCTTCGGAGCGGGGGGGCCGGGAGATACGCAGTATTTT
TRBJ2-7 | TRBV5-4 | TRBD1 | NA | CASSSRTGKVEQYF | TGTGCCAGCAGCAGCCGGACAGGGAAGGTCGAGCAGTACTTC
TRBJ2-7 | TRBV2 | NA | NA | CASIQAPGTYEQYF | TGTGCCAGCATTCAGGCACCGGGGACCTACGAGCAGTACTTC
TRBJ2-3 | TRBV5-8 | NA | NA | CASSLGQTLSTDTQYF | TGTGCCAGCAGCTTGGGGCAAACCTTGAGCACAGATACGCAGTATTTT
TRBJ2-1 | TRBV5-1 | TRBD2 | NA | CASSLLVTSAHNEQFF | TGCGCCAGCAGCTTGTTAGTGACTAGCGCGCACAATGAGCAGTTCTTC
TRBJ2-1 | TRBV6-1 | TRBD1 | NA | CASSERTGGGSNEQFF | TGTGCCAGCAGTGAGAGGACAGGGGGAGGTTCCAATGAGCAGTTCTTC